This T cell receptor beta chain comes out of a study of technical replicates of blood from a handful of donors. V was pared by 4 bases and J by 3 bases, with 15 bases between. This CDR3 has 15 amino acids. Germline CDR1 is SGHAT and CDR2 is FQNNGV. Repertoires were generated with immunoSEQ multiplex PCR, while TCRdb's copy carries only in-frame clones and drops some. The sample gives roughly 70,000 clones, around 91% of which show up once; under 0.5% is in the top ten. The sample comprised T cells isolated from PBMCs. The chain links TRBV11-2 to TRBJ1-1, with D maybe TRBD1 (6 bases). The TCR comes from a human donor in good health. The CDR3 sequence is CASSSATGTHTEAFF. In DNA, the CDR3 is TGTGCCAGCAGCTCCGCTACAGGGACACACACTGAAGCTTTCTTT.